This T cell receptor (beta chain) stems from a study of beta chain features in type 1 diabetes. Study-wide results and caveats: The similarity of naive, central memory and Treg TCRB repertoires appeared greater among patients than among healthy donors.

About 100 mL of blood, on average, came from one heparinised draw per donor. CD4+ naive, central memory, regulatory and stem cell-like memory subsets were isolated by sorting on CD45RO/CCR7/CD25/CD127/CD95/CD27. With 4 bases removed from V and 0 bases from J, the gap between germline ends came to 10 bases. The CDR3 has 14 residues. CDR1 and CDR2 (germline): SGHRS, YFSETQ. As to this clone: Its matching antigen is unknown.

Expressed TCRB transcripts were sequenced because the entire RNA isolate underwent reverse transcription. Clones were read by immunoSEQ multiplex PCR, and TCRdb kept only the in-frame ones, dropping some. The sample gives 300,000 to 400,000 clones, 11% of which show up once; approximately 0.016% is in the top ten. Sequencing was done on a sample of naive CD4+ T cells from blood. The chain links TRBV5-1 to TRBJ1-1, with a weak D call TRBD1 (5 bases). The receptor was derived from a woman aged 30 to 39 in good health. The CDR3 is CASSTGLLNTEAFF. CDR3 coding DNA: TGCGCCAGCAGCACGGGACTTCTGAACACTGAAGCTTTCTTT.